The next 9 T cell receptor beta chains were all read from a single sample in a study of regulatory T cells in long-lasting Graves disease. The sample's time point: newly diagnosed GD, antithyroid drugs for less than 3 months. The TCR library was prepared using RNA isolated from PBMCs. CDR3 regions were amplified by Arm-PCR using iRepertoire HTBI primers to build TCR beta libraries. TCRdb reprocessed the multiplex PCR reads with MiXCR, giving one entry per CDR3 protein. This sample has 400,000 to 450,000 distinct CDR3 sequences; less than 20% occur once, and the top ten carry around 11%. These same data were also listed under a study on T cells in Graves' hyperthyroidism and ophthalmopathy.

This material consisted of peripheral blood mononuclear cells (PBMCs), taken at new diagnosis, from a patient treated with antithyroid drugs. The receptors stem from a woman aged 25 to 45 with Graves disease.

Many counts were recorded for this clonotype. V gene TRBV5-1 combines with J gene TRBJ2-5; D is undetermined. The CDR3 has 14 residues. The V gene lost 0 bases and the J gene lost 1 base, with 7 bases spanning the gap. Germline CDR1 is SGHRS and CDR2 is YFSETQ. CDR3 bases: TGCGCCAGCAGCTTGGTTCCCTCCCAAGAGACCCAGTACTTC. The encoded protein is CASSLVPSQETQYF.

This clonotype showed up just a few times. CDR3 in DNA: TGTGCCAGCAGTTTTCCCAGAAGAGGAGGTGCCGGGGAGCTGTTTTTT. As protein: CASSFPRRGGAGELFF. The chain uses TRBV27 and TRBJ2-2; D perhaps matches TRBD2 (5 bases). Germline CDR1 and CDR2: MNHEY and SMNVEV (reference sequence). The CDR3 has 16 amino acids. V was cut by 3 bases and J by 6 bases, with 17 bases left in between.

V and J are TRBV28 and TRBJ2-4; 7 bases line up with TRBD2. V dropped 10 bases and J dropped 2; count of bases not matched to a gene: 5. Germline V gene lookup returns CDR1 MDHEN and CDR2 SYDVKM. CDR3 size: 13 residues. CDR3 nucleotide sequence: TGTGCCATTAGGACTAGACCCAAAAACATTCAGTACTTC. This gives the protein CAIRTRPKNIQYF. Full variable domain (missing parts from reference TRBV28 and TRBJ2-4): DVKVTQSSRYLVKRTGEKVFLECVQDMDHENMFWYRQDPGLGLRLIYFSYDVKMKEKGDIPEGYSVSREKKERFSLILESASTNQTSMYLCAIRTRPKNIQYFGAGTRLSVL.

The DNA for the CDR3 is TGTGCCAGCAGTTACCCGCCGATTGGAAGTAAGGATCTCAATGAGCAGTTCTTC. Translating gives CASSYPPIGSKDLNEQFF. This chain uses TRBV6-5 with TRBJ2-1, with D uncertain. The CDR3 totals 18 residues. The V and J ends lost 2 bases and 6 bases respectively, with 23 bases between them. CDR1 and CDR2 from the germline V gene are MNHEY and SVGAGI.

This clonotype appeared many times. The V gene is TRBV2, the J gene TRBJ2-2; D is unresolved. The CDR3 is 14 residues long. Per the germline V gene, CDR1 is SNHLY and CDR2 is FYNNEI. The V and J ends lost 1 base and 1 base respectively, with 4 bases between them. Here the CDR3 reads CASSEGRNTGELFF. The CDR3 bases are TGTGCCAGCAGTGAAGGCAGGAACACCGGGGAGCTGTTTTTT. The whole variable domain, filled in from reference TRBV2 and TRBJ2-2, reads EPEVTQTPSHQVTQMGQEVILRCVPISNHLYFYWYRQILGQKVEFLVSFYNNEISEKSEIFDDQFSVERPDGSNFTLKIRSTKLEDSAMYFCASSEGRNTGELFFGEGSRLTVL.

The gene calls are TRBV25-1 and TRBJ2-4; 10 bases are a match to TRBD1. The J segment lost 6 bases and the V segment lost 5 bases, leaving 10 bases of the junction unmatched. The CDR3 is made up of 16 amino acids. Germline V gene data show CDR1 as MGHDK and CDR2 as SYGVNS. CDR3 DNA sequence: TGTGCCAGCAGTCCCCCGGGACAGGGGTTGGGAAACATTCAGTACTTC. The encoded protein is CASSPPGQGLGNIQYF.

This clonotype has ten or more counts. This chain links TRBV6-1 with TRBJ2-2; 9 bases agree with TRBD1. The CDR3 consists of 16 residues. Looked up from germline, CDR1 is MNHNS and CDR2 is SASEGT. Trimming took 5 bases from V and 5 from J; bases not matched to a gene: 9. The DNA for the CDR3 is TGTGCCAGCAGTCCTACCCTGACAGGGGGTACCGGGGAGCTGTTTTTT. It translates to CASSPTLTGGTGELFF.

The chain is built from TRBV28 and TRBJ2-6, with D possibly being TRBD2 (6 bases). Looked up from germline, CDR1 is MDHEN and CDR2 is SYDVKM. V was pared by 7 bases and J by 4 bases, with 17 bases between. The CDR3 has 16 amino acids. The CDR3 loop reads CASKPVRGSGANVLTF. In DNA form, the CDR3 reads TGTGCCAGCAAACCTGTGCGGGGTTCGGGGGCCAACGTCCTGACTTTC.

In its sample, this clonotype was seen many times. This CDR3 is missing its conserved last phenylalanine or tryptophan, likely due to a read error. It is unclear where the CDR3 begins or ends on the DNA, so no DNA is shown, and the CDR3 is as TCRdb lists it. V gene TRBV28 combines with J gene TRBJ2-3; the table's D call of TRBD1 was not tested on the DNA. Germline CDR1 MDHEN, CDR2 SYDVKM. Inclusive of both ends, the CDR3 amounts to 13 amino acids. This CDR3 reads CASSLTGTGQLFL.